This entry concerns a single T cell receptor (beta chain). These data belong to a study of regulatory T cells in long-lasting Graves disease. Described time point: newly diagnosed GD, antithyroid drugs for less than 3 months. The TCR library was made from RNA extracted from PBMCs. The collection involved drawing around 8.5 milliliters of peripheral blood into EDTA tubes. Relying on iRepertoire HTBI primers and Arm-PCR of CDR3 regions, the team built TCR beta libraries. Each CDR3 protein is one row after TCRdb ran MiXCR on the multiplex PCR reads. The sample has about 500,000 distinct CDR3 sequences, 12% seen once. Per the germline V gene, CDR1 is MDHEN and CDR2 is SYDVKM. This CDR3 is 15 amino acids long. V was cut by 5 bases and J by 4 bases, with 15 bases left in between. The sample was also reused in another study, on T cells in Graves' hyperthyroidism and ophthalmopathy. That paper adds: Clinicians diagnosed patients from clinical symptoms, serum thyroxine and TRAb, thyroid ultrasound and orbital computed tomography.

The sequences come from peripheral blood mononuclear cells (PBMCs), collected at new diagnosis, from a patient treated with antithyroid drugs. The chain couples TRBV28 to TRBJ1-3; no definite D call. The sequence was obtained from a woman in her 30s with Graves disease. The DNA for the CDR3 is TGTGCCAGCAGTGCCTCGGGGAAGTCCGGAAACACCATATATTTT. Protein: CASSASGKSGNTIYF.